The 23 T cell receptor beta chains given below trace back to one sample, sequenced in a study of CD8+CD57+ T cells in acquired aplastic anemia (dated by TCRdb to 2017 to 2018). The listed sequencing device is Illumina HiSeq 2000. Genomic DNA was used as template for profiling of TCR beta VDJ combinations and CDR3 sequences. TCRdb reworked the public reads: Q25 trimming with fastp, MiXCR clone assembly, productive beta chains retained. Every distinct CDR3 protein forms one entry, paired with its most common genes and DNA. The sample contains some 190,000 distinct CDR3 sequences, approximately 49% of them found a single time. The ten largest clones capture about 2.9% of the sample. The sample comprised sorted CD4+, CD8+, or CD8+CD57+ T cells (not recorded which) from PBMCs. These receptor sequences come from a human donor in good health.

This clonotype was counted a single time. This sequence joins TRBV5-1 and TRBJ1-2, with D possibly TRBD1 on 6 matching bases. The CDR3 loop spans 12 amino acids. V was pared by 4 bases and J by 6 bases, with 10 bases between. Germline CDR1 is SGHRS and CDR2 is YFSETQ. The CDR3 DNA sequence: TGCGCCAGCAGCCCCGGGACAAATGGCTACACCTTC. It encodes CASSPGTNGYTF. Complete variable domain (other parts from reference TRBV5-1 and TRBJ1-2): KAGVTQTPRYLIKTRGQQVTLSCSPISGHRSVSWYQQTPGQGLQFLFEYFSETQRNKGNFPGRFSGRQFSNSRSEMNVSTLELGDSALYLCASSPGTNGYTFGSGTRLTVV.

This chain uses TRBV29-1 with TRBJ2-1; 8 bases map to TRBD2. Trimming removed 8 bases from V and 16 bases from J; junction bases left unmatched: 16. CDR1 is SQVTM, CDR2 ANQGSEA, per germline. This CDR3 comprises 12 residues. CDR3 sequence: CSFQRGNNGQFF. The CDR3 bases are TGCAGCTTCCAGCGGGGGAACAATGGGCAATTCTTC.

V and J are TRBV4-1 and TRBJ2-5; 8 bases are a match to TRBD2. V trimming: 0 bases; J trimming: 4 bases; junction bases outside the gene matches: 10. The germline V gene encodes CDR1 MGHRA and CDR2 YSYEKL. There are 17 residues in the CDR3. The DNA for the CDR3 is TGCGCCAGCAGCCAAGATGCTACTAGCGGTTACCGAGAGACCCAGTACTTC. Encoded protein: CASSQDATSGYRETQYF.

The V call is TRBV28, the J call TRBJ1-1; TRBD1 matches 10 bases. This CDR3 region has 15 residues. Germline V gene lookup returns CDR1 MDHEN and CDR2 SYDVKM. V lost 8 bases, J lost 0 bases, and 6 bases stayed unmatched. The CDR3 region is CASETGGSMNTEAFF. DNA of the CDR3: TGTGCCAGCGAGACAGGGGGCTCCATGAACACTGAAGCTTTCTTT.

Concerning this clonotype: This may come from a read error, since a much larger clone is one base off. The chain has TRBV12-3 or TRBV12-4 and TRBJ1-2, with D maybe TRBD1 (5 bases). The CDR3 is made up of 14 amino acids. V gave up 6 bases and J gave up 8 bases, with 19 bases separating them. This CDR3 reads CASRKTVGIEGYTF. The CDR3 nucleotides are TGTGCCAGCAGGAAGACAGTGGGCATAGAGGGCTACACCTTC.

The chain uses TRBV2 and TRBJ2-7, with D tentatively TRBD2 (6 bases). V was trimmed by 7 bases and J by 7 bases, leaving 11 bases between them. The CDR3 totals 11 residues. CDR1 is SNHLY, CDR2 FYNNEI, per germline. The CDR3 is CASIGGREQYF. The CDR3 nucleotides read TGTGCCAGCATCGGGGGTCGAGAGCAGTACTTC.

The chain combines TRBV5-1 with TRBJ1-2; 7 nucleotides match TRBD1. Germline V gives CDR1 SGHRS, CDR2 YFSETQ. The length of the CDR3 is 14 residues. V gave up 4 bases and J gave up 2 bases; unmatched junction bases: 5. The chain's CDR3 is CASSLGGQNYGYTF. CDR3 DNA sequence: TGCGCCAGCAGCCTGGGGGGACAGAACTATGGCTACACCTTC.

Many counts were recorded for this clonotype. The chain has TRBV12-3 or TRBV12-4 and TRBJ2-1; D remains unclear. Trimming cost V 7 bases and J 8 bases, with 12 bases left between them. The CDR3 has 12 amino acids. The CDR3 is CASMSRVYEQFF. As DNA, the CDR3 is TGTGCCAGCATGTCCAGAGTCTATGAGCAGTTCTTC.

This clonotype was counted ten times or more. J is TRBJ2-1 and V is TRBV5-1; 9 nucleotides line up with TRBD1. CDR1 SGHRS and CDR2 YFSETQ come from the germline V gene. V trimming: 5 bases; J trimming: 3 bases; junction bases outside the gene matches: 3. The CDR3 sequence is 14 residues long. The CDR3 reads CASRGTGSYNEQFF. The CDR3 bases are TGCGCCAGCAGGGGGACAGGGAGCTACAATGAGCAGTTCTTC.

The table lists this clonotype with many counts. This rearrangement joins TRBV20-1 to TRBJ1-1; 11 bases are shared with TRBD1. V was clipped by 5 bases and J by 4 bases; unmatched bases: 9. Germline CDR1 DFQATT, CDR2 SNEGSKA (reference sequence). This CDR3 is 15 amino acids long. CDR3 nucleotide sequence: TGCAGTGCTCCGGGACAGGGGGTTCCGGGCACTGAAGCTTTCTTT. This encodes CSAPGQGVPGTEAFF.

This rearrangement joins TRBV5-1 to TRBJ2-7, with 7 bases lining up with TRBD1. The J call is in doubt because the DNA end fits TRBJ2-5 better. The CDR3 is 14 residues long. CDR1 and CDR2 (germline): SGHRS, YFSETQ. CDR3 DNA: TGCGCCAGCAGCCAACAGGGGCAGGAAGAGACCCAGTACTTC. Its protein is CASSQQGQEETQYF.

The rearrangement links TRBV6-2 or TRBV6-3 to TRBJ1-5, with 9 bases lining up with TRBD1. The ends lost 5 bases at V and 14 bases at J; junction bases unmatched: 10. In germline, CDR1 is MNHEY, CDR2 SVGEGT. CDR3 size: 13 residues. The CDR3 DNA reads as TGTGCCAGCAGTGAGGGGACAGGGAAATACGAGCATTTT. This gives the protein CASSEGTGKYEHF.

Only a few counts were recorded for this clonotype. The chain links TRBV6-5 to TRBJ1-4; no reliable D call. The V gene's germline CDR1 is MNHEY and CDR2 SVGAGI. V shed 0 bases and J shed 2 bases, with 7 bases lying between them. The CDR3 length is 15 residues. The CDR3 loop is CASSYSLVTNEKLFF. Written as DNA, the CDR3 is TGTGCCAGCAGTTACTCGTTGGTGACTAATGAAAAACTGTTTTTT.

The chain recombines TRBV25-1 with TRBJ1-1; D is unclear. The V end lost 7 bases, the J end lost 4 bases, and 10 bases lay between the germline ends. The CDR3 loop spans 12 amino acids. CDR1 and CDR2 (germline): MGHDK, SYGVNS. The CDR3 is CASIGVRTEAFF. The CDR3 DNA reads as TGTGCCAGCATCGGTGTCCGCACTGAAGCTTTCTTT.

This clonotype was seen a handful of times. The rearrangement links TRBV11-3 to TRBJ2-2; D remains ambiguous. Germline loops: CDR1 SGHNT, CDR2 YENEEA. The CDR3 is made up of 15 amino acids. V was clipped by 5 bases and J by 2 bases, with 12 bases between them. CDR3 coding DNA: TGTGCCAGCAGCGCCTCACCAGCCAACACCGGGGAGCTGTTTTTT. Translation: CASSASPANTGELFF. The variable domain in full, completed from reference TRBV11-3 and TRBJ2-2, reads EAGVVQSPRYKIIEKKQPVAFWCNPISGHNTLYWYLQNLGQGPELLIRYENEEAVDDSQLPKDRFSAERLKGVDSTLKIQPAELGDSAVYLCASSASPANTGELFFGEGSRLTVL.

This clonotype has a count of ten or more. CDR3 nucleotide sequence: TGCAGTGCTCCCTCCGGGACTAGCGGGAATACAGATACGCAGTATTTT. Translated: CSAPSGTSGNTDTQYF. The chain employs TRBV20-1 and TRBJ2-3, with TRBD2 matching over 13 bases. Trimming at V came to 5 bases and at J to 3 bases, leaving 8 bases not matched to a gene. The CDR3 length is 16 residues. From germline, CDR1 is DFQATT and CDR2 SNEGSKA (reference sequence).

The gene calls are TRBV20-1 and TRBJ2-7, with TRBD2 matching 10 bases. The J segment lost 4 bases and the V segment lost 8 bases, leaving 5 bases of the junction unmatched. This CDR3 comprises 12 residues. Germline V gene sequence: CDR1 DFQATT, CDR2 SNEGSKA (reference sequence). CDR3 in amino acids: CSLEREGYEQYF. The CDR3 region has the DNA TGCAGTCTTGAGCGGGAGGGTTACGAGCAGTACTTC.

Only a few counts were recorded for this clonotype. This may come from a read error, since a much larger clone is one base off. The V call is TRBV5-1, the J call TRBJ1-2; 7 bases align to TRBD1. This CDR3 region has 13 residues. Germline V gives CDR1 SGHRS, CDR2 YFSETQ. The CDR3 is CASSLTGQDGCTF. The CDR3 nucleotides read TGCGCCAGCAGCTTGACCGGACAGGATGGCTGCACCTTC. Combining the CDR3 with reference TRBV5-1 and TRBJ1-2 gives the whole variable domain KAGVTQTPRYLIKTRGQQVTLSCSPISGHRSVSWYQQTPGQGLQFLFEYFSETQRNKGNFPGRFSGRQFSNSRSEMNVSTLELGDSALYLCASSLTGQDGCTFGSGTRLTVV.

The J gene is TRBJ1-3, the V gene TRBV7-6; 8 bases fit TRBD1. Looked up from germline, CDR1 is SGHVS and CDR2 is FNYEAQ. The CDR3 length is 17 residues. V lost 3 bases and J lost 4; bases outside the gene matches: 11. The CDR3 nucleotides are TGTGCCAGCAGCTTGGGAAGCAGGGGGCGCCGCGGAAACACCATATATTTT. Protein product: CASSLGSRGRRGNTIYF.

This clonotype was found many times. The chain recombines TRBV7-3 with TRBJ2-5; 14 bases align to TRBD2. The germline CDR1 and CDR2 sequences are SGHTA and FQGTGA. Trimming at V came to 2 bases and at J to 5 bases, leaving 4 bases not matched to a gene. This CDR3 has 16 residues. This CDR3 reads CASSLGTSGSGETQYF. In DNA form, the CDR3 reads TGTGCCAGCAGCTTAGGGACTAGCGGGAGCGGTGAGACCCAGTACTTC.

Notes on this clonotype: At one of its ends the junction is not consistent with the germline gene, which may arise from a read error. The CDR3 bases are TGTGCCACCAGTGATGCCCAGGCAGGGAACACTGAAGCCTTCTTT. It specifies CATSDAQAGNTEAFF. This chain connects TRBV24-1 to TRBJ1-1, with D possibly matching TRBD1 (5 bases). The CDR3 length is 15 residues. Germline V CDR1 and CDR2: KGHDR, SFDVKD.

The J gene is TRBJ2-7, the V gene TRBV10-2, with 7 bases matching TRBD2. Germline CDR1 is WSHSY and CDR2 is SAAADI. The ends lost 1 base at V and 6 bases at J; junction bases unmatched: 6. The CDR3 covers 14 residues. CDR3 sequence: CASSELVGEGEQYF. CDR3 nucleotide sequence: TGCGCCAGCAGTGAGTTAGTGGGGGAGGGCGAGCAGTACTTC.

The genes are TRBV7-8 and TRBJ1-1; D unresolved. CDR1 and CDR2 from the germline V gene are SGHVS and FQNEAQ. V lost 1 base to trimming and J lost 5 bases, with 11 bases between them. CDR3 size: 14 residues. The DNA for the CDR3 is TGTGCCAGCAGCTTAGGGGGAATTTGGACTGAAGCTTTCTTT. Translating it yields CASSLGGIWTEAFF.